This TCR beta chain comes out of a study of shared clonotypes between healthy human individuals. This clone was found a few times. A read error may produce the germline difference seen at one junction end. Measured with immunoSEQ multiplex PCR; TCRdb has only the in-frame clones, and not every one. The sample shows fewer than 400,000 clones, 74% of them seen only once. The CDR3 has 8 residues. From germline, CDR1 is DFQATT and CDR2 SNEGSKA (reference sequence). The clonotype was recovered from a man aged 25-40 years in good health. The chain combines TRBV20-1 with TRBJ2-7; D is possibly TRBD2 (6 bases). The sample was memory CD4+ T cells sorted from blood. Subset of the sample: CD45RA-negative fraction. The CDR3 coding sequence is TGCAGTGCTAGTAGCGGAGACTTC. Its translation: CSASSGDF.